This TCR beta chain was recorded in a study of shared clonotypes between healthy human individuals. Study outcomes and limitations: Tissues were not sampled, only blood, and their repertoires likely differ.

Germline V gene sequence: CDR1 SNHLY, CDR2 FYNNEI. This CDR3 has 16 residues. V was pared by 4 bases and J by 0 bases, with 5 bases of the junction left unmatched. In the case of this clone: Its cognate antigen is unknown.

Clones were sequenced by immunoSEQ multiplex PCR, and TCRdb holds only the in-frame ones, with some missing. The repertoire holds 2 million to 2.5 million clones, under 97% seen once, with over 0.1% in the top ten. The clonotype comes from a man aged 18 to 30 in good health. The genes are TRBV2 and TRBJ2-2, with TRBD1 matching 7 bases. The sample was naive CD4+ T cells sorted from blood. Sample subset: CD45RA+ positively selected. CDR3 coding DNA: TGTGCCAGCAGTGTGACAGGGCCCCCGAACACCGGGGAGCTGTTTTTT. Its protein is CASSVTGPPNTGELFF.